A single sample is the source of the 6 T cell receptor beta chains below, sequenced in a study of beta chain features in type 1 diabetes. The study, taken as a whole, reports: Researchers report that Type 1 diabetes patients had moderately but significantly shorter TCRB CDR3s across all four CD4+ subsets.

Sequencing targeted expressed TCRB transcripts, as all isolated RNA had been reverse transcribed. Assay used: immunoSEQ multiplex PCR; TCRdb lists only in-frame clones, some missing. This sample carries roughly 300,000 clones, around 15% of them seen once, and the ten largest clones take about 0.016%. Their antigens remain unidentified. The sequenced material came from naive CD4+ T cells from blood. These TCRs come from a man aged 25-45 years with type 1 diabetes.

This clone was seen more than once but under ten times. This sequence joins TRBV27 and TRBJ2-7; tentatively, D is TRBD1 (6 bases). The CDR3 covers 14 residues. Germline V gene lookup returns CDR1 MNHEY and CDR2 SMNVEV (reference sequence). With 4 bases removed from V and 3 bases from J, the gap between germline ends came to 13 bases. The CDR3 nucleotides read TGTGCCAGCAGTTCGTTTGGGACAATCTACGAGCAGTACTTC. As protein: CASSSFGTIYEQYF.

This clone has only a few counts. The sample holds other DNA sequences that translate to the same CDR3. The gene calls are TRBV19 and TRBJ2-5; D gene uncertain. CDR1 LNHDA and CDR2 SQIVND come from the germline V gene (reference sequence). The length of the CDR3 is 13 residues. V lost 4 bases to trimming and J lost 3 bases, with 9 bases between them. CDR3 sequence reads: CASSTTVEETQYF. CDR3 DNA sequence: TGTGCCAGTAGTACGACTGTTGAAGAGACCCAGTACTTC.

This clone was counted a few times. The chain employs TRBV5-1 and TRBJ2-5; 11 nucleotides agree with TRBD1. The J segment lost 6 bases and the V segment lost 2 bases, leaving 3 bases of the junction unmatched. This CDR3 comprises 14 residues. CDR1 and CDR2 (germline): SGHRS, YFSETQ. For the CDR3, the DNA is TGCGCCAGCAGCTTCGGACAGGGGGCTCAGACCCAGTACTTC. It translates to CASSFGQGAQTQYF.

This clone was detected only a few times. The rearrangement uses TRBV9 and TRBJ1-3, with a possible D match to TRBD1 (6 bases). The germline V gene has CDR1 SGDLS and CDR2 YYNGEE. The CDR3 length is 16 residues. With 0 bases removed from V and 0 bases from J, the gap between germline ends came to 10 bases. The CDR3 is CASSVEGGSSGNTIYF. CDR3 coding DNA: TGTGCCAGCAGCGTAGAAGGGGGTAGCTCTGGAAACACCATATATTTT. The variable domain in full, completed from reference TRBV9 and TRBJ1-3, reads DSGVTQTPKHLITATGQRVTLRCSPRSGDLSVYWYQQSLDQGLQFLIQYYNGEERAKGNILERFSAQQFPDLHSELNLSSLELGDSALYFCASSVEGGSSGNTIYFGEGSWLTVV.

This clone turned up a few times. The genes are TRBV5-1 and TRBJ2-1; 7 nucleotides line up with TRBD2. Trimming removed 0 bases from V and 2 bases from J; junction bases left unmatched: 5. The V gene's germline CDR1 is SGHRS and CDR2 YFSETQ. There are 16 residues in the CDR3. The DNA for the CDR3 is TGCGCCAGCAGCTTGGGGGGACGGGAGGCCTACAATGAGCAGTTCTTC. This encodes CASSLGGREAYNEQFF.

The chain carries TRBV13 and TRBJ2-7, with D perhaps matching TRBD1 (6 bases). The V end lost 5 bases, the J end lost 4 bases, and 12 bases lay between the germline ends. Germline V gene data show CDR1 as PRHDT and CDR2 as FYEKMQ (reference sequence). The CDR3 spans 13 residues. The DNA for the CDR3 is TGTGCCAGCAGCATCTCTCAGGGGTACGAGCAGTACTTC. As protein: CASSISQGYEQYF. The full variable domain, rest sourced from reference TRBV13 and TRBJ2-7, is AAGVIQSPRHLIKEKRETATLKCYPIPRHDTVYWYQQGPGQDPQFLISFYEKMQSDKGSIPDRFSAQQFSDYHSELNMSSLELGDSALYFCASSISQGYEQYFGPGTRLTVT.